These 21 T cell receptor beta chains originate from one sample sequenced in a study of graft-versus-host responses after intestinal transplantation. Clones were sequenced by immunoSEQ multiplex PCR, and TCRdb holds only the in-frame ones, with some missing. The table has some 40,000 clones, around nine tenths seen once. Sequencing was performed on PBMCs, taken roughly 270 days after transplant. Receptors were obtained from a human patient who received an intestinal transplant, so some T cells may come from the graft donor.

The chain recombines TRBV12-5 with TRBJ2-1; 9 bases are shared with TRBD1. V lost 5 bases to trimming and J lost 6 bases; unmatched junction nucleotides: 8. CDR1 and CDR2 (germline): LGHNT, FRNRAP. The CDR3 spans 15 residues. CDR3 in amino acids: CASGPGQGQGNEQFF. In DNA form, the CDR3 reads TGTGCTAGTGGTCCCGGACAGGGGCAAGGCAATGAGCAGTTCTTC.

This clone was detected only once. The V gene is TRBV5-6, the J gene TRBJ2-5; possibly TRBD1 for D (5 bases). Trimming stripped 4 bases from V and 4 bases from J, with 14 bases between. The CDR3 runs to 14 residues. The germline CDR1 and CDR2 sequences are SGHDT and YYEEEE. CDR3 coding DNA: TGTGCCAGCAGCGCGAGCAGGGTAGGAGAGACCCAGTACTTC. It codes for CASSASRVGETQYF.

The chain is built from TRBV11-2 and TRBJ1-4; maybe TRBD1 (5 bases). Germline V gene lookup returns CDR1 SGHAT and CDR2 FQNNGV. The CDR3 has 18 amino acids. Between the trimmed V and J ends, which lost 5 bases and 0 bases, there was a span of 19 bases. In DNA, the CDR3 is TGTGCCAGCAGCCTGAGGCCCGAGGGACTTGCAACTAATGAAAAACTGTTTTTT. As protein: CASSLRPEGLATNEKLFF. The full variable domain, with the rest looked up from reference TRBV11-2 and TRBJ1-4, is EAGVAQSPRYKIIEKRQSVAFWCNPISGHATLYWYQQILGQGPKLLIQFQNNGVVDDSQLPKDRFSAERLKGVDSTLKIQPAKLEDSAVYLCASSLRPEGLATNEKLFFGSGTQLSVL.

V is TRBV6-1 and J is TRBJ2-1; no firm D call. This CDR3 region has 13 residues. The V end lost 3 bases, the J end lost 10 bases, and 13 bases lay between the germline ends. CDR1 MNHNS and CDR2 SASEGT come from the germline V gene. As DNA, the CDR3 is TGTGCCAGCAGTGATTACCAGGCTGGGGAGCAGTTCTTC. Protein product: CASSDYQAGEQFF.

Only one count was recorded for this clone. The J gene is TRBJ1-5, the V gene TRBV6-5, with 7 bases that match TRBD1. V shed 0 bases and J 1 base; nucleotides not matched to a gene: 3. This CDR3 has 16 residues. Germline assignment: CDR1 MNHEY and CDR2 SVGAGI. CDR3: CASSYSTGPSNQPQHF. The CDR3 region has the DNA TGTGCCAGCAGTTACTCGACAGGGCCGAGCAATCAGCCCCAGCATTTT.

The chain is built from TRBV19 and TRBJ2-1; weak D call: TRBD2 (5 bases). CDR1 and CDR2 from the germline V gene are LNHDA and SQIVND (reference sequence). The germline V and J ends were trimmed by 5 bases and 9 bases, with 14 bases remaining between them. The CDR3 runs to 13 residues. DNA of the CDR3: TGTGCCAGTAGTCTTGCTAGCCAAAGTGAGCAGTTCTTC. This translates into CASSLASQSEQFF.

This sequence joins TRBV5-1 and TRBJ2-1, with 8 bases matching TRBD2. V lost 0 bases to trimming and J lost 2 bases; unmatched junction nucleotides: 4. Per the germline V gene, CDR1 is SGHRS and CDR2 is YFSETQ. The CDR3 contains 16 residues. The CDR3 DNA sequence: TGCGCCAGCAGCTTGGAGCGGGGGTACACCTACAATGAGCAGTTCTTC. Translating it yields CASSLERGYTYNEQFF.

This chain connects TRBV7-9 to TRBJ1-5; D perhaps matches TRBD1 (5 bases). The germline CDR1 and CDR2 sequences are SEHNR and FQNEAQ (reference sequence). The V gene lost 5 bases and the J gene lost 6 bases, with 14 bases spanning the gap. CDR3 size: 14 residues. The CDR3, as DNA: TGTGCCAGCAGCCGGGGGGGAACCAGTCAGCCCCAGCATTTT. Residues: CASSRGGTSQPQHF.

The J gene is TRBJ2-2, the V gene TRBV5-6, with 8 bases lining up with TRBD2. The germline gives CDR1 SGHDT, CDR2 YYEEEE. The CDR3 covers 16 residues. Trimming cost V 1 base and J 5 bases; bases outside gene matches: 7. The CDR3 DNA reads TGTGCCAGCAGCTTGTTTGGCGGGGGGCCAACCGGGGAGCTGTTTTTT. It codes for CASSLFGGGPTGELFF.

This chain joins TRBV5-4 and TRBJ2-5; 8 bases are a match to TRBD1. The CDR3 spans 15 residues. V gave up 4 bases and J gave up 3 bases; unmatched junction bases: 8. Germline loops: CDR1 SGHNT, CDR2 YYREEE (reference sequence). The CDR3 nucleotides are TGTGCCAGCAGCCAGGGACAGGAGGTGGAAGAGACCCAGTACTTC. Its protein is CASSQGQEVEETQYF. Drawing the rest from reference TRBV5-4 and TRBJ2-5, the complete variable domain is ETGVTQSPTHLIKTRGQQVTLRCSSQSGHNTVSWYQQALGQGPQFIFQYYREEENGRGNFPPRFSGLQFPNYSSELNVNALELDDSALYLCASSQGQEVEETQYFGPGTRLLVL.

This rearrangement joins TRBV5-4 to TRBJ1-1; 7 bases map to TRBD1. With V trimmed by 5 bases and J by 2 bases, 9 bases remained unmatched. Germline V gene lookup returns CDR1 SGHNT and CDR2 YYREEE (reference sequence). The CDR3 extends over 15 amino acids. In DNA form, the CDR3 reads TGTGCCAGCAGGGGAGCCGGGACAGACAACACTGAAGCTTTCTTT. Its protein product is CASRGAGTDNTEAFF.

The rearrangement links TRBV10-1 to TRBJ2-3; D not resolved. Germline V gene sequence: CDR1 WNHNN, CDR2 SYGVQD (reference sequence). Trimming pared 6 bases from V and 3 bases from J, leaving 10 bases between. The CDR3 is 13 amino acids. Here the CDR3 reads CASSLRPTDTQYF. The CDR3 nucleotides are TGCGCCAGCAGCCTGCGACCGACAGATACGCAGTATTTT.

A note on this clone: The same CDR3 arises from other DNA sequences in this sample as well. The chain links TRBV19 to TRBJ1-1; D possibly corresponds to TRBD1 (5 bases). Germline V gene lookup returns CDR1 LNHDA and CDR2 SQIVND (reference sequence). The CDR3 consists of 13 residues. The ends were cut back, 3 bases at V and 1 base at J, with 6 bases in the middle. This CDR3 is CASSIGGNTEAFF. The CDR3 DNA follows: TGTGCCAGTAGTATTGGGGGGAACACTGAAGCTTTCTTT.

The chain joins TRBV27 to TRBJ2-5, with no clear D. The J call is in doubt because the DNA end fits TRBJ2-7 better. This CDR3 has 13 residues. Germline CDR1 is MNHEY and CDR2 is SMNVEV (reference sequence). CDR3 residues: CASSPAVAYEQYF. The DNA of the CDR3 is TGTGCCAGCAGTCCCGCGGTTGCCTACGAGCAGTACTTC.

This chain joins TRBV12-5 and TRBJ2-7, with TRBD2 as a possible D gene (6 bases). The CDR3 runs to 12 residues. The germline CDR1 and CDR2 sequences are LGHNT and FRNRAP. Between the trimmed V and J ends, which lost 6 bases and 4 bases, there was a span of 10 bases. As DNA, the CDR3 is TGTGCTAGTGGCTCGGACTATTACGAGCAGTACTTC. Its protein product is CASGSDYYEQYF. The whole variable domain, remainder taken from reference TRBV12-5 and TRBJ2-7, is DARVTQTPRHKVTEMGQEVTMRCQPILGHNTVFWYRQTMMQGLELLAYFRNRAPLDDSGMPKDRFSAEMPDATLATLKIQPSEPRDSAVYFCASGSDYYEQYFGPGTRLTVT.

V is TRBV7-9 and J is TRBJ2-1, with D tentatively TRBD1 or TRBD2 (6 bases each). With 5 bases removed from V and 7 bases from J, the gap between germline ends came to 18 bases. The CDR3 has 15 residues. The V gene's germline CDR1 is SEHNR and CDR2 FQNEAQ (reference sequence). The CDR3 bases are TGTGCCAGCAGCCTCCGAGGAGGGGGGCAGAATGAGCAGTTCTTC. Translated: CASSLRGGGQNEQFF.

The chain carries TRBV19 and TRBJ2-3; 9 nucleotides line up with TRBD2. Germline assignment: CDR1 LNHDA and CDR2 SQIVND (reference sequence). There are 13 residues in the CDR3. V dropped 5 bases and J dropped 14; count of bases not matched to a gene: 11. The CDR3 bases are TGTGCCAGTAGTCCCTCTTTAGCGGGGGAAGGGTATTTT. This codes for CASSPSLAGEGYF. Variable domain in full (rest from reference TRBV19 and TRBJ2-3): DGGITQSPKYLFRKEGQNVTLSCEQNLNHDAMYWYRQDPGQGLRLIYYSQIVNDFQKGDIAEGYSVSREKKESFPLTVTSAQKNPTAFYLCASSPSLAGEGYFGPGTRLTVL.

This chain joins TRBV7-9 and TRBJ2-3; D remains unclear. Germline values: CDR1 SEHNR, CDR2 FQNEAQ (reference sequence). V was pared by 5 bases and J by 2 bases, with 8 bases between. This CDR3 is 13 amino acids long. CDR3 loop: CASSRPNTDTQYF. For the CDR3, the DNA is TGTGCCAGCAGCCGCCCCAACACAGATACGCAGTATTTT.

The chain's CDR3 is CSVRPPGGPLNEQFF. The CDR3 bases are TGCAGCGTTCGACCTCCGGGGGGGCCTCTGAATGAGCAGTTCTTC. V is TRBV29-1 and J is TRBJ2-1, with TRBD2 matching over 8 bases. This CDR3 has 15 amino acids. CDR1 and CDR2 from the germline V gene are SQVTM and ANQGSEA. Unmatched junction bases numbered 13, after V lost 5 bases and J lost 7 bases.

The CDR3 reads CASSLNQPGTDTQYF. The CDR3 DNA is TGTGCCAGCAGCTTAAACCAGCCTGGCACAGATACGCAGTATTTT. The chain couples TRBV7-2 to TRBJ2-3, with no clear D. The germline CDR1 and CDR2 sequences are SGHTA and FQGNSA. V was shortened by 2 bases and J by 1 base, with 10 bases between the two germline ends. The CDR3 is 15 amino acids.

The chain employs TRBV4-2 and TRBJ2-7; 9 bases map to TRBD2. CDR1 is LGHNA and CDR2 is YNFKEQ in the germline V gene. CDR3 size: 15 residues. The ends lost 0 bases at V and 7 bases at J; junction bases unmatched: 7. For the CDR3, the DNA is TGTGCCAGCAGCCAAGATTTTCTAGCGGGGTTTGAGCAGTACTTC. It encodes CASSQDFLAGFEQYF.